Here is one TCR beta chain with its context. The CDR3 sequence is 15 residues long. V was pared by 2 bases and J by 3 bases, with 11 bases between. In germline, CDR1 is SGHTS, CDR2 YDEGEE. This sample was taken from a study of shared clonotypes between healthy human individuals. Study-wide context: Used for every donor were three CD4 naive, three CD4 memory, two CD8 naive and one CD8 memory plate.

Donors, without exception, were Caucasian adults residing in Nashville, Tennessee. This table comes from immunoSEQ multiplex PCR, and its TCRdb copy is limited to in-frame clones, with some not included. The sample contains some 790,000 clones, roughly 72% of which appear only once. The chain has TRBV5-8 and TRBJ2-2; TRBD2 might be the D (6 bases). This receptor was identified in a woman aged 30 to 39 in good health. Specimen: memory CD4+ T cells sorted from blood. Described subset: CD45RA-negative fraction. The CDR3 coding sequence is TGTGCCAGCAGCTTCTCGGGACTGTACACCGGGGAGCTGTTTTTT. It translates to CASSFSGLYTGELFF.